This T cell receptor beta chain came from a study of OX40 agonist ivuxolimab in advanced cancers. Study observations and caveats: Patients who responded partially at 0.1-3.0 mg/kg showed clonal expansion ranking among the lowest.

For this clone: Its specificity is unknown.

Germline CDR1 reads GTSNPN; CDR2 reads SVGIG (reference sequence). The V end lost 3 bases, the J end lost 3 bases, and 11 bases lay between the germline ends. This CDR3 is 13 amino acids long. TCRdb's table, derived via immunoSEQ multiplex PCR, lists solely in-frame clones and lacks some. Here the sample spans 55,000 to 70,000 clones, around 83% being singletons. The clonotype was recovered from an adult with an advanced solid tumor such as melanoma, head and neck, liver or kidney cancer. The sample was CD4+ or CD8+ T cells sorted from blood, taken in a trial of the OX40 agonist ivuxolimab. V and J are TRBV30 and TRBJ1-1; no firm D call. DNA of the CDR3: TGTGCCTGGAGCTTTTTGAGGGACACTGAAGCTTTCTTT. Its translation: CAWSFLRDTEAFF.